This T cell receptor beta chain derives from a study of blood T cells in healthy people across ages. Using a J-beta primer mix together with a sample-barcoded 5' primer, a second PCR was run for 7 to 11 cycles. TCRdb redid the calling of the 5' RACE reads with MiXCR, one entry per CDR3 protein. The sample has over a million distinct CDR3 sequences; approximately 60% are singletons. Study-wide findings and caveats: Long-lived and aged donors differed, with more naive CD4+ cells and higher diversity in the long-lived.

Germline values: CDR1 LGHDT, CDR2 YNNKEL (reference sequence). V lost 3 bases, J lost 9 bases, and 14 bases stayed unmatched. This CDR3 has 16 amino acids. In its sample, this clonotype was seen a few times. No antigen is known for it. The sequence derives from a man between 18 and 29 years old in good health. Sequences were obtained from blood. The chain recombines TRBV3-1 with TRBJ2-1, with TRBD2 matching over 7 bases. CDR3 sequence (DNA): TGTGCCAGCAGCCAGGAGACAGCGGGGCCCCCGGTTGAGCAGTTCTTC. This codes for CASSQETAGPPVEQFF.